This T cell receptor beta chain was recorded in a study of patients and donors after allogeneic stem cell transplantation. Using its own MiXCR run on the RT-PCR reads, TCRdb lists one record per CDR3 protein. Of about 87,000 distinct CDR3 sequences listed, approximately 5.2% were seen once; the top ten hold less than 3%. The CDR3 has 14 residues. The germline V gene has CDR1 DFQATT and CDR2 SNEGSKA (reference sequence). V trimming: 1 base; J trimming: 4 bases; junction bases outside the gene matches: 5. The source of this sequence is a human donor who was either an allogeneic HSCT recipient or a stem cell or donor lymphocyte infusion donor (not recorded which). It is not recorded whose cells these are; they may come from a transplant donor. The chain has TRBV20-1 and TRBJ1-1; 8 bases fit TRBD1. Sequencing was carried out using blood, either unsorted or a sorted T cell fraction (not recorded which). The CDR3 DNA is TGCAGTGCTAGAGCACTGACAGGGGTCACTGAAGCTTTCTTT. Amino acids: CSARALTGVTEAFF.